This entry lists 15 T cell receptor beta chains sequenced from one sample in a study of blood T cell repertoires in COVID-19. Sequenced by immunoSEQ multiplex PCR; TCRdb stores in-frame clones only, minus some. The sample consists of around 250,000 clones, 86% of them appearing once. The sample taken for sequencing was peripheral blood. The source of these receptors is an elderly man with acute or convalescent COVID-19.

The chain's CDR3 is CSVDRGWTGEAFF. CDR3 nucleotide sequence: TGCAGCGTTGATAGGGGCTGGACAGGGGAAGCTTTCTTT. This sequence joins TRBV29-1 and TRBJ1-1; TRBD1 matches 8 bases. CDR1 is SQVTM, CDR2 ANQGSEA, per germline. The CDR3 has 13 residues. V was pared by 3 bases and J by 8 bases, with 8 bases of the junction left unmatched.

The rearrangement joins TRBV19 to TRBJ2-2; TRBD1 is a possible D gene (6 bases). Germline V lookup: CDR1 LNHDA, CDR2 SQIVND (reference sequence). The CDR3 runs 14 residues. V was cut by 9 bases and J by 1 base, with 12 bases left in between. The DNA of the CDR3 is TGTGCCAGCCGGACACAGGGGAACACCGGGGAGCTGTTTTTT. It codes for CASRTQGNTGELFF.

The chain links TRBV19 to TRBJ2-2; TRBD2 aligns across 7 bases. CDR3 length: 16 amino acids. V trimming: 5 bases; J trimming: 6 bases; junction bases outside the gene matches: 12. Germline CDR1 is LNHDA and CDR2 is SQIVND (reference sequence). The DNA of the CDR3 is TGTGCCAGTAGTCCCCTCACTAGCGCCGGAGCCGGGGAGCTGTTTTTT. Its translation: CASSPLTSAGAGELFF.

The rearrangement uses TRBV27 and TRBJ2-1, with a tentative D call TRBD2 (6 bases). Germline V gives CDR1 MNHEY, CDR2 SMNVEV (reference sequence). The ends were cut back, 5 bases at V and 7 bases at J, with 12 bases in the middle. CDR3 length equals 13 residues. CDR3: CASSGAGRNEQFF. CDR3 in DNA: TGTGCCAGCAGTGGGGCAGGGAGGAATGAGCAGTTCTTC.

The chain joins TRBV28 to TRBJ1-1, with D unclear. The CDR3 is made up of 13 amino acids. CDR1 MDHEN and CDR2 SYDVKM come from the germline V gene. V lost 2 bases and J 4 bases, leaving 8 bases between the germline ends. CDR3 DNA: TGTGCCAGCAGTTTACCTACTCCCACTGAAGCTTTCTTT. This translates into CASSLPTPTEAFF.

V gene TRBV6-6 combines with J gene TRBJ1-5; 10 nucleotides align to TRBD1. The germline V gene has CDR1 MNHNY and CDR2 SVGAGI (reference sequence). V lost 4 bases, J lost 8 bases, and 11 bases stayed unmatched. This CDR3 has 16 amino acids. CDR3 nucleotides: TGTGCCAGCAGTTTCCGGACAGGGGGAAGGGAAAAGCCCCAGCATTTT. This encodes CASSFRTGGREKPQHF.

This chain connects TRBV15 to TRBJ1-5; D might be TRBD1 (5 bases). Germline V gene data show CDR1 as LNHNV and CDR2 as YYDKDF (reference sequence). CDR3 length equals 15 residues. Trimming removed 0 bases at V and 7 bases at J, with 13 bases between. CDR3 DNA: TGTGCCACCAGCAGAGAGGCAGGGTTGAGCCAGCCCCAGCATTTT. The encoded protein is CATSREAGLSQPQHF. The whole variable domain, filled in from reference TRBV15 and TRBJ1-5, reads DAMVIQNPRYQVTQFGKPVTLSCSQTLNHNVMYWYQQKSSQAPKLLFHYYDKDFNNEADTPDNFQSRRPNTSFCFLDIRSPGLGDTAMYLCATSREAGLSQPQHFGDGTRLSIL.

This clone was seen just once. The chain is built from TRBV12-3 or TRBV12-4 and TRBJ2-7, with no clear D. The CDR3 is 13 amino acids. V was trimmed by 1 base and J by 3 bases, leaving 7 bases between them. The DNA for the CDR3 is TGTGCCAGCAGTTTAGGACATCTCTACGAGCAGTACTTC. Its translation: CASSLGHLYEQYF.

This clone was observed once. The chain is built from TRBV7-8 and TRBJ1-5, with unresolved D. V was trimmed by 5 bases and J by 0 bases, leaving 14 bases between them. CDR1 SGHVS and CDR2 FQNEAQ come from the germline V gene. CDR3 length: 16 residues. CDR3 sequence: CASSLGAVASNQPQHF. The CDR3 region has the DNA TGTGCCAGCAGCCTAGGTGCAGTAGCTAGCAATCAGCCCCAGCATTTT.

The gene calls are TRBV12-3 or TRBV12-4 and TRBJ2-1; tentative D call: TRBD2 (5 bases). V lost 5 bases and J 14 bases, leaving 13 bases between the germline ends. This CDR3 is 11 amino acids long. The CDR3 DNA reads TGTGCCAGCAGTCCGGGGAGTAGCGAGTTCTTC. Encoded protein: CASSPGSSEFF.

This rearrangement joins TRBV6-5 to TRBJ1-2, with TRBD1 identical over 8 bases. The CDR3 has 15 residues. V was pared by 8 bases and J by 1 base, with 9 bases of the junction left unmatched. Germline assignment: CDR1 MNHEY and CDR2 SVGAGI. The CDR3 loop is CASSTQGEFNYGYTF. CDR3 sequence (DNA): TGTGCCAGCTCCACACAGGGGGAGTTTAACTATGGCTACACCTTC.

This clone was seen a few times. This chain joins TRBV12-3 or TRBV12-4 and TRBJ1-2, with D unclear. CDR3 size: 13 residues. With 3 bases removed from V and 4 bases from J, the gap between germline ends came to 9 bases. The CDR3 bases are TGTGCCAGCAGTTTCTACAGCTCCTATGGCTACACCTTC. Its translation: CASSFYSSYGYTF.

The J gene is TRBJ2-1, the V gene TRBV7-3; D is possibly TRBD1 (5 bases). The CDR3 runs to 15 residues. Trimming cost V 5 bases and J 0 bases, with 11 bases left between them. Germline CDR1 is SGHTA and CDR2 is FQGTGA. The CDR3 loop reads CASSGDRDSYNEQFF. The CDR3 DNA follows: TGTGCCAGCAGCGGAGACAGAGACTCCTACAATGAGCAGTTCTTC.

This chain links TRBV7-2 with TRBJ2-5, with 8 bases lining up with TRBD2. Germline V gene lookup returns CDR1 SGHTA and CDR2 FQGNSA. The junction had 6 bases not matched to a gene; V was cut back by 2 bases and J by 4 bases. The CDR3 spans 15 residues. The CDR3 DNA reads as TGTGCCAGCAGCTTATTCGGGGGGGCGACAGAGACCCAGTACTTC. This translates into CASSLFGGATETQYF.

The V and J genes are TRBV6-4 and TRBJ2-2; 10 positions agree with TRBD1. The CDR3 contains 14 residues. In germline, CDR1 is MRHNA, CDR2 SNTAGT. With V trimmed by 6 bases and J by 6 bases, 4 bases remained unmatched. The CDR3 nucleotides read TGTGCCAGCAGCCGGGACAGGGGCGCCGGGGAGCTGTTTTTT. It specifies CASSRDRGAGELFF.